This paragraph reports one TCR beta chain. Which antigen it targets is not known. Base qualities are not recorded, but no much larger clone differs from it by a single base. The data derive from a study of blood T cell repertoires in COVID-19 (dated by TCRdb to about 2020). For context, the study as a whole: The collaborator samples originated in the United States, Italy and Spain and spanned the acute and convalescent phases of COVID-19. Sample metadata almost always included a de-identified subject ID, COVID-19 status, age in years and sex. HLA class I and class II types, where available, came from metadata supplied by the sample provider rather than from assay-based typing. The material from the prospective study consisted of cDNA or gDNA derived from T cells, B-cell-depleted T cells, or PBMCs. The repertoires were made available in a free public database intended to serve as a resource for research on the immune response to SARS-CoV-2. The samples were drawn from two sources: the first 160 participants of the ongoing ImmuneRACE study, and 1,000 to 1,500 subjects contributed by 6 global collaborators. Deeply sampled blood TCRbeta repertoires from subjects exposed to, actively infected with, or recovered from COVID-19 were included in the dataset.

From a lookup of the germline V gene (reference sequence), CDR1 and CDR2 are MNHEY and SMNVEV. V drops 6 bases and J drops 1 base, leaving 15 bases in between. Counted from cysteine to phenylalanine, this CDR3 has 15 amino acids. Only the CDR3 portion is preserved as DNA: 45 bases, with reading frame beginning at the first base. Each collaborating institution followed its own protocols to collect whole blood in K2EDTA tubes. For TCRbeta analysis, collaborators shipped samples as frozen whole blood, isolated PBMCs, or DNA extracted from either of those sample types. TCRbeta CDR3 regions were amplified from genomic DNA using the immunoSEQ Assay, a bias-controlled multiplex PCR. Regarding the original processing steps: Within the assay, amplification of reference gene primers was used to estimate how many nucleated cells each sample contained. Sequence reads were collapsed and filtered to measure the absolute abundance of every unique TCRbeta CDR3 rearrangement. Productive Simpson clonality was computed per sample as the square root of Simpson's diversity index over productive rearrangements. The immuneACCESS repertoire file appears here via TCRdb, limited to in-frame rearrangements. These files lack a portion of the clones; in checked studies, under half of the deficit traces to unresolved V genes, and the cause of the others is not known. V and J calls plus clone size are reproduced from that table; the DNA served to infer D and trimming. The sample records hundreds of thousands of clones, roughly nine tenths of which are singletons. Of the sample, less than 0.75% is held by the ten largest clones.

The research as a whole found: Clinical and demographic metadata were provided uncurated, with the amount varying by source and participant.

Sequenced: peripheral blood. The sequence was obtained from a man aged 40-50 years with acute or convalescent COVID-19. The rearranged segments are TRBV27 and TRBJ1-1, with the D gene uncertain. The DNA reads as follows: TGTGCCAGCAGGGGCATGGGTGGCCAGAACACTGAAGCTTTCTTT. Translation gives CASRGMGGQNTEAFF.